The 20 T cell receptor beta chains reported below all come from one sample, sequenced in a study of lymphopenia after photon versus proton radiotherapy. Repertoires were generated with immunoSEQ multiplex PCR, while TCRdb's copy carries only in-frame clones and drops some. The sample includes roughly 25,000 clones, about 92% of them seen just once. Here the sequenced sample was peripheral blood, taken from a patient treated with photon-based radiotherapy. All receptors derive from a woman aged 45-60 years with cholangiocarcinoma.

The V and J genes are TRBV10-3 and TRBJ2-5; TRBD1 agrees at 8 bases. Per the germline V gene, CDR1 is ENHRY and CDR2 is SYGVKD. This CDR3 is 14 amino acids long. Trimming at V came to 0 bases and at J to 3 bases, leaving 0 bases not matched to a gene. The CDR3 nucleotides read TGTGCCATCAGTGAGTCGACAGGGGAAGAGACCCAGTACTTC. Its translation: CAISESTGEETQYF.

This chain joins TRBV13 and TRBJ2-1; D call uncertain. The germline CDR1 and CDR2 sequences are PRHDT and FYEKMQ (reference sequence). V was trimmed by 5 bases and J by 5 bases, leaving 10 bases between them. The CDR3 consists of 13 residues. The CDR3 reads CASSPTANNEQFF. The CDR3 DNA sequence: TGTGCCAGCAGCCCAACAGCAAACAATGAGCAGTTCTTC.

The chain carries TRBV7-8 and TRBJ1-2; D remains ambiguous. Trimming shortened V by 2 bases and J by 3 bases, and 13 bases separated the two germline ends. The germline V gene encodes CDR1 SGHVS and CDR2 FQNEAQ. The CDR3 has 15 residues. CDR3 amino acids: CASSLSTRLDYGYTF. CDR3 nucleotide sequence: TGTGCCAGCAGCTTATCTACCAGGTTGGACTATGGCTACACCTTC.

V usage is TRBV2 and J usage is TRBJ2-2, with D hard to call. The CDR3 consists of 14 residues. Trimming removed 0 bases from V and 8 bases from J, with 10 bases in between. Per the germline V gene, CDR1 is SNHLY and CDR2 is FYNNEI. The DNA for the CDR3 is TGTGCCAGCAGTGAAGCGTCGGTTCAAGGGGAGCTGTTTTTT. Translated: CASSEASVQGELFF.

This chain links TRBV18 with TRBJ2-1; possibly TRBD1 for D (6 bases). The V gene's germline CDR1 is KGHSH and CDR2 LQKENI. This CDR3 region has 13 residues. The V end lost 3 bases, the J end lost 5 bases, and 8 bases lay between the germline ends. The CDR3 DNA follows: TGTGCCAGCTCACCGGCAGGGGACAATGAGCAGTTCTTC. Its protein is CASSPAGDNEQFF.

This clone turned up a few times. The rearrangement joins TRBV7-2 to TRBJ2-1; D is undetermined. V was clipped by 3 bases and J by 3 bases, with 15 bases between them. The CDR3 totals 16 residues. Germline values: CDR1 SGHTA, CDR2 FQGNSA. CDR3 bases: TGTGCCAGCAGCTTCTCGCTTGCCCCCTACTACAATGAGCAGTTCTTC. Amino acids: CASSFSLAPYYNEQFF. The variable domain in full, with the rest retrieved from reference TRBV7-2 and TRBJ2-1, is GAGVSQSPSNKVTEKGKDVELRCDPISGHTALYWYRQSLGQGLEFLIYFQGNSAPDKSGLPSDRFSAERTGGSVSTLTIQRTQQEDSAVYLCASSFSLAPYYNEQFFGPGTRLTVL.

V gene TRBV11-2 combines with J gene TRBJ1-1; 7 bases map to TRBD1. The CDR3 covers 14 residues. The germline gives CDR1 SGHAT, CDR2 FQNNGV. J was trimmed by 1 base and V by 4 bases; bases with no gene match: 3. CDR3 coding DNA: TGTGCCAGCAGCTATGACAGGGCGAACACTGAAGCTTTCTTT. Encoded protein: CASSYDRANTEAFF.

The V and J genes are TRBV5-5 and TRBJ2-5, with D perhaps matching TRBD2 (6 bases). This CDR3 comprises 16 residues. The germline CDR1 and CDR2 sequences are SGHKS and YYEKEE (reference sequence). Between the trimmed V and J ends, which lost 1 base and 5 bases, there was a span of 18 bases. The chain's CDR3 is CASSLPGTPGSETQYF. The CDR3 nucleotides read TGTGCCAGCAGCTTGCCCGGGACTCCAGGGTCGGAGACCCAGTACTTC.

The chain recombines TRBV5-1 with TRBJ2-1; 7 nucleotides line up with TRBD2. The CDR3 is made up of 14 amino acids. V was pared by 4 bases and J by 13 bases, with 14 bases of the junction left unmatched. CDR1 SGHRS and CDR2 YFSETQ come from the germline V gene. The CDR3 here is CASSEEGGPSPQFF. In DNA, the CDR3 is TGCGCCAGCAGCGAGGAGGGAGGGCCAAGCCCTCAGTTCTTC.

The chain links TRBV29-1 to TRBJ2-2; a weak D match, TRBD2 (5 bases). The CDR3 spans 14 residues. The V end lost 4 bases, the J end lost 2 bases, and 11 bases lay between the germline ends. Germline lookup yields CDR1 SQVTM and CDR2 ANQGSEA. CDR3: CSVGQTGNTGELFF. In DNA, the CDR3 is TGCAGCGTTGGCCAGACGGGAAACACCGGGGAGCTGTTTTTT.

This clone has just one count. The chain has TRBV18 and TRBJ2-7; tentatively, D is TRBD2 (6 bases). Trimming removed 6 bases from V and 0 bases from J, with 15 bases in between. CDR1 and CDR2 from the germline V gene are KGHSH and LQKENI. The CDR3 is 15 residues long. This CDR3 is CASSPVGGSSYEQYF. CDR3 in DNA: TGTGCCAGCTCTCCCGTTGGGGGGAGCTCCTACGAGCAGTACTTC.

This clone was recorded only once. The V gene is TRBV29-1, the J gene TRBJ1-1, with 8 bases lining up with TRBD1. With V trimmed by 4 bases and J by 5 bases, 12 bases remained unmatched. The CDR3 is 15 residues long. The V gene's germline CDR1 is SQVTM and CDR2 ANQGSEA. The CDR3 here is CSVGDRIGERTEAFF. The CDR3 bases are TGCAGCGTTGGGGACAGGATTGGTGAAAGGACTGAAGCTTTCTTT. Combining the CDR3 with reference TRBV29-1 and TRBJ1-1 gives the whole variable domain SAVISQKPSRDICQRGTSLTIQCQVDSQVTMMFWYRQQPGQSLTLIATANQGSEATYESGFVIDKFPISRPNLTFSTLTVSNMSPEDSSIYLCSVGDRIGERTEAFFGQGTRLTVV.

This chain links TRBV10-3 with TRBJ2-3; D remains unclear. Trimming stripped 6 bases from V and 1 base from J, with 8 bases between. Germline loops: CDR1 ENHRY, CDR2 SYGVKD. This CDR3 spans 13 amino acids. CDR3 nucleotide sequence: TGTGCCATCAGGCCTGCCCGCACAGATACGCAGTATTTT. It translates to CAIRPARTDTQYF.

The CDR3 here is CASSYTGEQPHEQYF. The CDR3 region has the DNA TGTGCCAGCAGTTACACTGGGGAGCAACCCCACGAGCAGTACTTC. The rearrangement joins TRBV6-6 to TRBJ2-7, with D perhaps matching TRBD2 (5 bases). The V end lost 2 bases, the J end lost 5 bases, and 16 bases lay between the germline ends. The CDR3 runs to 15 residues. In germline, CDR1 is MNHNY, CDR2 SVGAGI (reference sequence).

This clone was recorded once. The CDR3 loop reads CASVRGTANDQPQHF. CDR3 coding DNA: TGTGCCAGCGTTCGCGGGACAGCTAACGATCAGCCCCAGCATTTT. The V and J genes are TRBV6-1 and TRBJ1-5; TRBD1 agrees at 7 bases. There are 15 residues in the CDR3. V was pared by 8 bases and J by 5 bases, with 12 bases of the junction left unmatched. Looked up from germline, CDR1 is MNHNS and CDR2 is SASEGT.

The chain couples TRBV29-1 to TRBJ1-1, with TRBD1 matching over 7 bases. The CDR3 length is 12 residues. Germline CDR1 and CDR2: SQVTM and ANQGSEA. Trimming removed 7 bases from V and 1 base from J; junction bases left unmatched: 3. The CDR3 loop is CSAYRGNTEAFF. CDR3 nucleotide sequence: TGCAGCGCATACAGGGGGAACACTGAAGCTTTCTTT.

The gene calls are TRBV2 and TRBJ1-1; 9 bases align to TRBD1. V shed 6 bases and J 0 bases; nucleotides not matched to a gene: 14. Looked up from germline, CDR1 is SNHLY and CDR2 is FYNNEI. CDR3 length: 18 amino acids. The CDR3: CASRQGAAPPPMNTEAFF. The CDR3 nucleotides are TGTGCCAGCAGACAGGGGGCCGCCCCTCCGCCTATGAACACTGAAGCTTTCTTT.

The chain joins TRBV4-3 to TRBJ1-6; TRBD1 might be the D (5 bases). Germline CDR1 reads LGHNA; CDR2 reads YSLEER. The CDR3 consists of 18 residues. V lost 0 bases and J 0 bases, leaving 12 bases between the germline ends. In DNA, the CDR3 is TGCGCCAGCAGCCAAGATTCTACAGGTAGCTCCTATAATTCACCCCTCCACTTT. This translates into CASSQDSTGSSYNSPLHF.

The chain joins TRBV7-9 to TRBJ1-2; 7 bases align to TRBD1. The V and J ends lost 3 bases and 5 bases, in that order; junction bases with no gene match: 3. The CDR3 is made up of 13 amino acids. CDR1 and CDR2 (germline): SEHNR, FQNEAQ (reference sequence). This CDR3 is CASSLEQGYGYTF. CDR3 nucleotides: TGTGCCAGCAGCTTGGAACAGGGGTATGGCTACACCTTC.

This clone is a singleton in its sample. The chain couples TRBV6-5 to TRBJ1-1; TRBD1 is a possible D gene (6 bases). V was clipped by 5 bases and J by 5 bases, with 12 bases between them. Germline CDR1 MNHEY, CDR2 SVGAGI. The CDR3 is 13 residues long. The CDR3 nucleotides read TGTGCCAGCAGTACCTTACAGGGAACTGAAGCTTTCTTT. The encoded protein is CASSTLQGTEAFF.